This TCR beta chain is drawn from a study of a mutant IDH1 vaccine in newly diagnosed glioma. Study-wide context: There were roughly 62% males and roughly 38% females among treated patients, whose mean age was approximately 44 years.

Assay: immunoSEQ multiplex PCR; the TCRdb copy retains only in-frame clones and omits some. The table includes about 58,000 clones, 75% to 85% detected once. The time point is: week 35, safety follow-up. It was 300 ug of mutant IDH1 20-mer peptide that made up each vaccine dose, given with topical imiquimod. Patients, over weeks 1, 3, 5, 7, 11, 15, 19 and 23, received a total of eight vaccinations. Germline assignment: CDR1 DFQATT and CDR2 SNEGSKA (reference sequence). The V end lost 3 bases, the J end lost 8 bases, and 4 bases lay between the germline ends. This CDR3 contains 9 residues. With respect to this clone: Antigen specificity is unknown.

V is TRBV20-1 and J is TRBJ1-2; D not resolved. The sequence was collected from a man aged 35 to 55 with glioma. Material: PBMCs, obtained from a glioma patient whose treatment included an IDH1 peptide vaccine. CDR3 sequence reads: CSASGGYTF. DNA of the CDR3: TGCAGTGCTAGTGGGGGCTACACCTTC.